What follows are 20 T cell receptor beta chains derived from one specimen sequenced in a study of blood T cell repertoires in COVID-19. Sequenced by immunoSEQ multiplex PCR; TCRdb stores in-frame clones only, minus some. The sample has roughly 300,000 clones, under 95% seen once. The material sequenced was PBMCs or T cells enriched from blood (not recorded which). The receptors originated from a woman between 40 and 50 years old with acute COVID-19.

V usage is TRBV24-1 and J usage is TRBJ2-1, with D possibly matching TRBD2 (6 bases). Trimming pared 4 bases from V and 8 bases from J, leaving 14 bases between. The CDR3 length is 14 residues. Germline values: CDR1 KGHDR, CDR2 SFDVKD. CDR3: CATSDPGLGYEQFF. CDR3 nucleotides: TGTGCCACCAGTGACCCGGGACTCGGGTATGAGCAGTTCTTC.

This chain joins TRBV2 and TRBJ1-2; TRBD1 matches 7 bases. The length of the CDR3 is 13 residues. The V gene end was trimmed by 4 bases and the J gene end by 3 bases; junction bases not matched to a gene: 2. Germline V CDR1 and CDR2: SNHLY, FYNNEI. The CDR3 loop is CASSGQGYYGYTF. The CDR3 region has the DNA TGTGCCAGCAGTGGACAGGGCTACTATGGCTACACCTTC.

This chain joins TRBV5-5 and TRBJ1-2; TRBD1 matches at 9 bases. With 6 bases clipped from V and 6 bases from J, the junction kept 9 bases outside the gene matches. The CDR3 length is 14 residues. Germline loops: CDR1 SGHKS, CDR2 YYEKEE (reference sequence). In DNA form, the CDR3 reads TGTGCCAGCAACGTCCTTACAGGGGGCGATGGCTACACCTTC. It codes for CASNVLTGGDGYTF.

This clone has only one observation. V and J are TRBV12-5 and TRBJ2-7, with D perhaps matching TRBD1 (6 bases). The CDR3 is 16 residues long. Per the germline V gene, CDR1 is LGHNT and CDR2 is FRNRAP. V was cut by 0 bases and J by 4 bases, with 16 bases left in between. The CDR3 sequence is CASGLVYSQGAYEQYF. The CDR3 region has the DNA TGTGCTAGTGGTTTGGTATATTCACAGGGTGCGTACGAGCAGTACTTC.

The chain couples TRBV2 to TRBJ2-5, with 11 bases fitting TRBD1. The CDR3 has 16 residues. V shed 8 bases and J 4 bases; nucleotides not matched to a gene: 12. Germline lookup yields CDR1 SNHLY and CDR2 FYNNEI. The CDR3 region is CASSGGTGGLLETQYF. Here the CDR3 DNA reads TGTGCCAGCTCGGGGGGGACAGGGGGTTTGTTAGAGACCCAGTACTTC.

The gene calls are TRBV19 and TRBJ2-1; 11 bases fit TRBD2. V shed 8 bases and J 10 bases; nucleotides not matched to a gene: 10. From germline, CDR1 is LNHDA and CDR2 SQIVND (reference sequence). This CDR3 contains 14 residues. In DNA form, the CDR3 reads TGTGCCAGTCGGACTAGCGGGTGGCGACGGGAGCAGTTCTTC. It is translated as CASRTSGWRREQFF.

This sequence joins TRBV24-1 and TRBJ2-1, with a weak D call TRBD2 (6 bases). Germline lookup yields CDR1 KGHDR and CDR2 SFDVKD. The CDR3 consists of 15 residues. Deletions cut 5 bases from V and 0 bases from J, with 10 bases between. The CDR3 here is CATSAHGSSYNEQFF. CDR3 in DNA: TGTGCCACCAGTGCTCACGGGAGCTCCTACAATGAGCAGTTCTTC.

The V gene is TRBV28, the J gene TRBJ1-3, with D possibly matching TRBD1 (5 bases). The germline CDR1 and CDR2 sequences are MDHEN and SYDVKM. The CDR3 length is 18 residues. The V and J ends lost 5 bases and 0 bases respectively, with 20 bases between them. CDR3 DNA sequence: TGTGCCAGCAGTCCGCCGCTTGAAGGGGCCCACTCTGGAAACACCATATATTTT. Translation: CASSPPLEGAHSGNTIYF.

The chain carries TRBV6-6 and TRBJ2-2; D possibly corresponds to TRBD2 (5 bases). The V and J ends lost 6 bases and 4 bases respectively, with 12 bases between them. The length of the CDR3 is 14 residues. Germline CDR1 reads MNHNY; CDR2 reads SVGAGI (reference sequence). CDR3 region: CASSRGYATGELFF. The CDR3 DNA reads TGTGCCAGCAGCCGGGGTTACGCCACCGGGGAGCTGTTTTTT.

V usage is TRBV9 and J usage is TRBJ2-1, with 7 bases fitting TRBD2. The CDR3 is made up of 14 amino acids. The germline V gene encodes CDR1 SGDLS and CDR2 YYNGEE. Trimming removed 7 bases from V and 4 bases from J; junction bases left unmatched: 8. The CDR3 DNA is TGTGCCAGCGGGGGAGGGCAGGCATACAATGAGCAGTTCTTC. Translating gives CASGGGQAYNEQFF.

The chain combines TRBV12-3 or TRBV12-4 with TRBJ2-3; the D is unclear. Trimming removed 6 bases from V and 8 bases from J, with 15 bases in between. CDR3 length: 13 residues. The CDR3 coding sequence is TGTGCCAGCAGCCCTCCGCCGGTTCTTACGCAGTATTTT. This encodes CASSPPPVLTQYF.

The chain uses TRBV18 and TRBJ1-2; 8 bases agree with TRBD1. Germline-derived CDR1 and CDR2 are KGHSH and LQKENI. CDR3 size: 14 residues. V gave up 2 bases and J gave up 5 bases; unmatched junction bases: 4. The CDR3 nucleotides read TGTGCCAGCTCACCAGGACAGGGCCTATATGGCTACACCTTC. Translation: CASSPGQGLYGYTF.

V gene TRBV19 combines with J gene TRBJ2-2; 9 bases map to TRBD1. V shed 7 bases and J 6 bases; nucleotides not matched to a gene: 6. CDR3 length: 14 residues. Germline-derived CDR1 and CDR2 are LNHDA and SQIVND (reference sequence). In DNA, the CDR3 is TGTGCCAGTAATACACAGGGGGCCTCCGGGGAGCTGTTTTTT. Its protein product is CASNTQGASGELFF.

This chain uses TRBV4-1 with TRBJ2-3; 10 bases are shared with TRBD2. Germline CDR1 reads MGHRA; CDR2 reads YSYEKL. Trimming took 1 base from V and 3 from J; bases not matched to a gene: 4. The CDR3 extends over 16 amino acids. The CDR3 here is CASSQAWGLATDTQYF. The DNA of the CDR3 is TGCGCCAGCAGCCAAGCCTGGGGACTAGCGACAGATACGCAGTATTTT.

This clone has only one observation. V is TRBV9 and J is TRBJ2-1; TRBD2 agrees at 7 bases. Germline V lookup: CDR1 SGDLS, CDR2 YYNGEE. The CDR3 length is 15 residues. J gave up 4 bases and V 6 bases, and 10 bases lay outside the gene matches. CDR3 region: CASTSEGLGYNEQFF. In nucleotides, the CDR3 is TGTGCCAGCACAAGCGAAGGACTAGGTTACAATGAGCAGTTCTTC.

This clone has a handful of counts. The chain couples TRBV5-5 to TRBJ2-7, with D possibly matching TRBD1 (6 bases). The V gene lost 6 bases and the J gene lost 5 bases, with 18 bases spanning the gap. In germline, CDR1 is SGHKS, CDR2 YYEKEE (reference sequence). The CDR3 runs to 14 residues. The CDR3 region is CASIGKQGGHEQYF. The CDR3 DNA follows: TGTGCCAGCATCGGGAAACAGGGTGGGCACGAGCAGTACTTC.

This clone was counted a single time. The chain has TRBV11-1 and TRBJ2-7; tentatively, D is TRBD1 (6 bases). Trimming cost V 5 bases and J 2 bases, with 10 bases left between them. Per germline, CDR1 SGHAT and CDR2 FQDESV (reference sequence). This CDR3 contains 13 residues. The CDR3 reads CASSADRTYEQYF. CDR3 DNA: TGTGCCAGCAGCGCCGACAGGACCTACGAGCAGTACTTC.

The gene calls are TRBV6-2 or TRBV6-3 and TRBJ2-1; TRBD1 matches at 7 bases. The germline gives CDR1 MNHEY, CDR2 SVGEGT. J lost 2 bases, V lost 5 bases, and 0 bases had no gene match. The CDR3 totals 13 residues. In DNA form, the CDR3 reads TGTGCCAGCAGTGGGACAGCCTACAATGAGCAGTTCTTC. The encoded protein is CASSGTAYNEQFF.

This clone has just one count. This sequence joins TRBV19 and TRBJ1-1; D unresolved. V lost 3 bases and J lost 6, with 14 bases in between. Germline CDR1 and CDR2: LNHDA and SQIVND (reference sequence). The CDR3 spans 14 residues. Here the CDR3 DNA reads TGTGCCAGTAGTATTACGTCGGGTGTCGCTGAAGCTTTCTTT. Translating gives CASSITSGVAEAFF.

The chain is built from TRBV28 and TRBJ1-4; weak D call: TRBD1 (5 bases). V was clipped by 3 bases and J by 2 bases, with 16 bases between them. There are 17 residues in the CDR3. The germline CDR1 and CDR2 sequences are MDHEN and SYDVKM. The CDR3 is CASSFRGLRQTNEKLFF. The CDR3 nucleotides read TGTGCCAGCAGTTTTAGGGGCCTCAGACAGACTAATGAAAAACTGTTTTTT.